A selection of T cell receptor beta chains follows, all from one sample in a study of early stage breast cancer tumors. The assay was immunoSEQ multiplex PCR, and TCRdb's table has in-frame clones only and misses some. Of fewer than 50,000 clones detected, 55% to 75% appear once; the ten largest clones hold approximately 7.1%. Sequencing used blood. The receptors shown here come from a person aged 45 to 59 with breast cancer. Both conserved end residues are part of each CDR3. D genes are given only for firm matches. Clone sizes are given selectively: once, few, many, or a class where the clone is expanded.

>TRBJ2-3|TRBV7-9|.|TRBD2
TGTGCCAGCAGCTTAGGAATGGCGGGAGGGCCAGGTGATACGCAGTATTTT
CASSLGMAGGPGDTQYF
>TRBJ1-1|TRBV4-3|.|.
TGCGCCAGCAGCCGGGGAGTCGCCGCTACTAACACTGAAGCTTTCTTT
CASSRGVAATNTEAFF
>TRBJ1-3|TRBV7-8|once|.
TGTGCCAGCAGCTCCCGGGGGTCGGGCTCTGGAAACACCATATATTTT
CASSSRGSGSGNTIYF
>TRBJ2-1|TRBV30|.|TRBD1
TGTGCCTGGACGAACAGGGGGCGGAATGAGCAGTTCTTC
CAWTNRGRNEQFF
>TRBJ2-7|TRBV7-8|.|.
TGTGCCAGCAGCTTCGGGGGAGTAACCTACGAGCAGTACTTC
CASSFGGVTYEQYF
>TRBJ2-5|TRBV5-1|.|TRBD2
TGCGCCAGCAGCCAGACTAGCGGGGGGCCTCCACAAGAGACCCAGTACTTC
CASSQTSGGPPQETQYF
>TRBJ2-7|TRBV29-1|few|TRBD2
TGCAGCGTTGAAGTCGAGGGAGGGACCTACGAGCAGTACTTC
CSVEVEGGTYEQYF
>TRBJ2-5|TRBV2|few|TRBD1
TGTGCCAGCAGTTACAGGGGGGAGACCCAGTACTTC
CASSYRGETQYF
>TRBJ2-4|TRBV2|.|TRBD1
TGTGCCAGCAGTGAAGCAGGGGGCTCCAAAAACATTCAGTACTTC
CASSEAGGSKNIQYF
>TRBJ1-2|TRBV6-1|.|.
TGTGCCAGCAGAGAAGCCAGGGACTCGAATGGCTACACCTTC
CASREARDSNGYTF
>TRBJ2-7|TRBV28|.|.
TGTGCCAGCAGTCCGCCGGGATCCAGCTACGAGCAGTACTTC
CASSPPGSSYEQYF
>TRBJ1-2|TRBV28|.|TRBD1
TGTGCCAGCAGTTTAGACAGGGGATTGGGCTACACCTTC
CASSLDRGLGYTF
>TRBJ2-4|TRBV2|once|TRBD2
TGTGCCAGCATACTAGCGGGAGGGCAAAACATTCAGTACTTC
CASILAGGQNIQYF
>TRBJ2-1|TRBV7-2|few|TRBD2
TGTGCCAGCAGCTTAGGCGCGGGGGTCTATGAGCAGTTCTTC
CASSLGAGVYEQFF
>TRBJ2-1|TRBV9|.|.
TGTGCCAGCAGCGCAGACTTCCAAAGCTCCTACAATGAGCAGTTCTTC
CASSADFQSSYNEQFF
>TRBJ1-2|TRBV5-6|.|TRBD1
TGTGCCAGCACCCCCATAGGGGGCAACTATGGCTACACCTTC
CASTPIGGNYGYTF
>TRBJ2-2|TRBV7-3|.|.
TGTGCCAGCAGCTTAAAACGGACCGGGGAGCTGTTTTTT
CASSLKRTGELFF
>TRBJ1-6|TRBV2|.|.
TGTGCCAGCAGAGAACCGACAGGTTGGTCACCCCTCCACTTT
CASREPTGWSPLHF
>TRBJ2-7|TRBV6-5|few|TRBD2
TGTGCCAGCAGTTACTCTCCTAGCGGGTCCTACGAGCAGTACTTC
CASSYSPSGSYEQYF
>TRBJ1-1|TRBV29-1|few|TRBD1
TGCAGCGTCGCACAGGGGGCCGTGAACACTGAAGCTTTCTTT
CSVAQGAVNTEAFF
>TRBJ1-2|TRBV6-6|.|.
TGTGCCAGCAGTTACTTGGACACCACTAACTATGGCTACACCTTC
CASSYLDTTNYGYTF
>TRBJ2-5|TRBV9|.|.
TGTGCCAGCAGCGTAGGAGACCGGGGGCAAGAGACCCAGTACTTC
CASSVGDRGQETQYF
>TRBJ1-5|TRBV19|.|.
TGTGCCAGTAGCAGGGAAGGAGCGAATCAGCCCCAGCATTTT
CASSREGANQPQHF
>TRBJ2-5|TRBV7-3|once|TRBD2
TGTGCCAGCAGCCGGGGGGGGTCAGAGACCCAGTACTTC
CASSRGGSETQYF
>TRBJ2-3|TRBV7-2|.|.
TGTGCCAGCAGCTTAGGTGCGGGAACCACAGATACGCAGTATTTT
CASSLGAGTTDTQYF
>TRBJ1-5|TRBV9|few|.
TGTGCCAGCAGCGGCTTAGCTAATCAGCCCCAGCATTTT
CASSGLANQPQHF
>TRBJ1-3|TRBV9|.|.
TGTGCCAGCAGCGTAGGAGCCAGGGTGGTGGACACCATATATTTT
CASSVGARVVDTIYF
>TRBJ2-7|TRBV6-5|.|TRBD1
TGTGCCAGCAGTCAGGGACAGGCCATTTACGAGCAGTACTTC
CASSQGQAIYEQYF
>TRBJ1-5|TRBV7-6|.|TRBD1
TGTGCCAGCAGCGCGGGACAGACTAGCAATCAGCCCCAGCATTTT
CASSAGQTSNQPQHF